Detailed here is one T cell receptor (beta chain). Which antigen it targets is not known. There are no base qualities to consult, and no much larger clone falls within one base. The library was built by means of the immunoSEQ multiplex PCR assay. The multiplex PCR relied on a mix of 60 forward primers for TCR Vbeta segments and 13 reverse primers for TCR Jbeta segments. A multiplex PCR assay on genomic DNA amplified the CDR3 region of rearranged TCR beta genes. On the Illumina HiSeq System, the amplified TCR beta libraries were sequenced as 87-base-pair reads. In the source study's methods: A later analysis counted around 72 million unique TCR beta chains across the 650 to 700 repertoires, and some 11 million of these chains were shared by at least two donors. A nearest-neighbor algorithm error-corrected the raw reads and collapsed the reads into unique sequences, merging closely related sequences to remove PCR and sequencing errors. To assign V, D and J gene segments, CDR3 sequences were aligned to IMGT reference sequences. For a sequence to be retained, a match of at least six nucleotides to both a V gene segment and a J gene segment was required. Rearrangements were called productive when the CDR3 lacked stop codons and stayed in frame with V and J; all others were non-productive. Following IMGT convention, CDR3 was defined as the stretch from the second conserved V-encoded cysteine up to the conserved J-encoded phenylalanine. The earlier analysis of more than 450 of the donors excluded sequences that lacked an unambiguous match to a single V gene segment. An earlier analysis of 587 of the donors called V segments functional above 56.7% productive rearrangements and segregating when the between-donor standard deviation exceeded 5%. To diagnose cytomegalovirus status from the catalog of TCR beta chain sequences, a statistical classification framework was built. In a later analysis, V and J genes were assigned by comparing TCR nucleotide sequences against IMGT/GENE-DB human TR gene sequences. The TCRdist pipeline was used in a later analysis to assign CDR3 sequences and most-parsimonious VDJ recombination scenarios. A later analysis defined each TCR beta chain by its CDR3 amino acid sequence plus V-gene family, and excluded reads lacking a unique V-gene family. As a way to deal with suspected cross-contamination and a sequencing artifact, a later analysis dropped 640 or so nucleotide sequences that were highly shared and had low generation probability. In a later analysis, a clonal expansion index for each public chain was calculated from normalized within-repertoire ranks of inferred template counts. A later analysis computed generation probabilities with a VDJ recombination model fitted to out-of-frame rearrangements, and checked the results against IGoR. In a later analysis, hypergeometric tests were used to score TCR-TCR, TCR-HLA and TCR-CMV co-occurrence, with a repertoire-size bias correction applied to TCR pairs. A later analysis estimated false discovery rates by permuting HLA or CMV assignments 20 times. In a later analysis, co-occurring TCRs were grouped with DBSCAN, and TCRdist sequence similarity was added when clustering was performed within HLA-allele-positive subsets. Repertoires with fewer than 30,000 or more than 120,000 public chains, plus five repertoires with anomalous nucleotide sharing, were excluded from co-occurrence clustering. TCRdb carries this immuneACCESS record with in-frame sequences only. Its versions omit some clonotypes, under half of them owing to an unresolved V gene in the studies checked, with the rest unexplained. The DNA was the basis for D and trimming; V, J and clone size are from that table. This sample gives around 150,000 clones in total; around 72% of them show up just once. Of the sample, less than 5% is held by the ten largest clones.

These data originate in a study of cytomegalovirus exposure and HLA in healthy donors (dated 2017 in TCRdb). About the study as a whole: An earlier analysis of 587 of the donors reported roughly 270 Gb of sequence data and some 120 million unique TCR beta sequences from approximately 180 million T cells. Roughly 300 gigabases of sequencing data and approximately 93 million unique TCR sequences were included in an early release covering under 650 HLA-typed donors. Among the roughly 430 genotyped donors, around 81% belonged to the genetic ancestry cluster associated with self-reported Caucasian donors. The aim of the study was to test whether cataloging public T cell receptors could identify signatures of past pathogen exposure. The T cell repertoires of some 700 subjects were profiled by immunosequencing and related to cytomegalovirus serostatus. Besides the first cohort of hundreds of subjects, a separate validation cohort made up of about 120 different subjects was used. To predict cytomegalovirus infection status, the study combined high-throughput TCR immunosequencing, statistical association of individual TCRs with disease status, and machine learning. A later analysis re-examined previously published TCR beta repertoires from roughly 650 donors and added high-resolution HLA genotyping to investigate patterns of TCR occurrence. In the later analysis, no new phenotypic data were used to find candidate immune exposures; instead, reliance was placed on TCR beta sequences and their occurrence across donors. An earlier analysis of some 500 of the donors applied high-throughput TCR beta sequencing to assess whether each TCR beta V gene segment acted as functional or pseudogenic. Donor age, sex, ethnicity and CMV serostatus were collected together with the repertoire data. In a later genetic analysis, genome-wide SNP genotypes for about three fifths of the roughly 670 donors were used, and that subset was treated as a discovery cohort. Every repertoire in the discovery cohort had been generated on one and the same sequencing platform. Class I and class II HLA loci were covered by the typing at four-digit resolution. The number of typed donors differed by locus: about 620-640 for A, B, C, DRB1 and DQB1; approximately 520 for DQA1; about 600 for DPA1; and 400 to 480 for DPB1. Roughly five DR-DQ haplotypes were handled as single units for association and clustering, since linkage in the cohort was strong. On average, roughly 200,000 unique TCR beta nucleotide sequences were sequenced per donor among 300 to 500 genotyped donors of the cohort, with roughly 18% of those sequences being non-productive. Here is what the overall study found, with its caveats: Several of the top co-occurrence clusters appeared to be linked to parvovirus B19, influenza, CMV and Epstein-Barr virus, according to a later analysis. Linkage disequilibrium might explain the correlated functional status among segregating V segments, but an unknown experimental factor could not be ruled out. In a later analysis, HLA-associated TCR beta chains were found to be more clonally expanded and to have lower generation probabilities than equally common non-associated chains. Broadly in line with IMGT annotations, most TCR beta V segments showed up in productive rearrangements about 87% or about 30% of the time in an earlier analysis of around 600 of the donors. In a later analysis, the rate of TCR association differed among HLA loci, with DRB1 alleles having the most associated TCRs and HLA-C alleles having the fewest. Most TCR sequences were observed very rarely across donors, whereas some public TCRs were present in many individuals. This cohort had only TCR beta chains sequenced, and the lack of alpha or paired-chain data limited which features could be detected. V-gene and J-gene trimming of TCR beta chains was associated with a missense DCLRE1C variant in a later genetic analysis, and the association was replicated in an independent cohort. A further reported finding was that TCR beta sequences accurately predicted the HLA-A and HLA-B alleles for most subjects in the first cohort. The classifier was reported to diagnose cytomegalovirus status with high specificity and sensitivity in both the original cohort and the validation cohort. In a later analysis, most CMV-associated TCR beta chains were found to appear HLA-restricted, with HLA associations seemingly driven largely by CMV exposure. The study gave a list of some 150 TCR beta chains associated with cytomegalovirus. HLA typing was unavailable for some donors at each locus, so association tests used only the typed subset. Presence/absence analyses assumed roughly uniform sequencing depth across donors, an assumption that may not hold. The authors suggested that the approach could potentially be generalized to other disease states and immunological phenotypes. Seventeen rarely observed V segments, including chromosome 9 orphons, were excluded from the earlier analysis of several hundred of the donors because counts were too low. A group of highly shared sequence variants was considered likely to be a technical artifact of the sequencing pipeline. In vitro tests confirmed that a few of the cytomegalovirus-associated TCR beta chains recognize cytomegalovirus antigens. The 87-base-pair reads could not distinguish some IMGT-functional V segments, including TRBV6-2 and TRBV6-3, so those segments were excluded. In a later analysis, about 17,000 TCR beta sequences were associated with specific HLA alleles at a false discovery rate of 0.05. When HLA alleles, especially DR and DQ, strongly co-occurred, TCR associations were difficult to assign to individual alleles. Immune exposure information for the cohort was limited to CMV serostatus. According to a later genetic analysis, donors in an Asian-associated ancestry cluster had fewer N-insertions in productive TCRs than the roughly 670-donor mean.

From the cysteine through the phenylalanine, the CDR3 covers 14 amino acids. Only the CDR3 region is kept as DNA, spanning 42 bases read in frame from base 1. The germline V gene gives CDR1 as SGHDT and CDR2 as YYEEEE. Germline trimming amounts to 4 bases on V and 3 bases on J, with 1 as the count of junction bases outside the gene matches. The cohort comprised 666 healthy bone marrow donors. Cohort members were all nominally healthy when sampled, although unrecorded immune exposures were likely present. The donor was CMV seropositive and belonged to the group of over 250 seropositive cohort members. A peripheral blood sample was collected from each donor, and TCR beta sequencing was performed on peripheral blood mononuclear cells. Genomic DNA was extracted from the blood cell samples with the Qiagen DNeasy Blood Extraction Kit.

The sequence derives from a man between 45 and 60 years old in good health and CMV-seropositive. The sample taken for sequencing was PBMCs. This chain is built from TRBV5-6 and TRBJ2-1, with 10 junctional bases fitting TRBD2. The CDR3 region has the sequence CASSTSGNYNEQFF. The nucleotide sequence is given as TGTGCCAGCAGCACTAGCGGGAACTACAATGAGCAGTTCTTC.